This passage covers 31 T cell receptor beta chains from one sample sequenced in a study of blood T cells in healthy people across ages. Alongside a J-beta primer mix, a sample-barcoded 5' primer served in a second PCR lasting roughly 7 to 12 cycles. TCRdb analysed the 5' RACE reads with MiXCR anew, one entry per CDR3 protein. The sample records 850,000 to 1,100,000 distinct CDR3 sequences, approximately 38% being singletons. The material sequenced was blood. These receptors all come from a man aged 18 to 35 in good health.

J is TRBJ2-7 and V is TRBV10-3, with D possibly TRBD2 on 5 matching bases. The V and J ends lost 1 base and 7 bases respectively, with 14 bases between them. Germline V lookup: CDR1 ENHRY, CDR2 SYGVKD. The CDR3 consists of 14 residues. CDR3 residues: CAISEWLEGGEQYF. The CDR3 DNA sequence: TGTGCCATCAGTGAGTGGTTGGAAGGAGGTGAGCAGTACTTC.

This clonotype appeared a few times. The CDR3 region has the DNA TGTGCCAGCAGGCGTGTAGAGACCCAGTACTTC. Protein: CASRRVETQYF. The V gene is TRBV6-2 or TRBV6-3, the J gene TRBJ2-5; D unclear. CDR1 and CDR2 (germline): MNHEY, SVGEGT. V was clipped by 6 bases and J by 4 bases, with 6 bases between them. The CDR3 runs 11 residues.

There are many counts of this clonotype. The chain has TRBV6-2 or TRBV6-3 and TRBJ2-7, with D perhaps matching TRBD1 (6 bases). The CDR3 loop spans 14 amino acids. Germline V gives CDR1 MNHEY, CDR2 SVGEGT. The V and J ends lost 8 bases and 3 bases respectively, with 17 bases between them. The CDR3 region is CASGGRGINYEQYF. CDR3 sequence (DNA): TGTGCCAGCGGAGGTAGGGGGATAAACTACGAGCAGTACTTC.

The rearrangement joins TRBV11-1 to TRBJ1-2; D uncertain. Trimming shortened V by 7 bases and J by 8 bases, and 20 bases separated the two germline ends. Germline V lookup: CDR1 SGHAT, CDR2 FQDESV (reference sequence). The CDR3 is 14 amino acids. The CDR3 DNA reads TGTGCCAGCACCTCAATCGCTGGGGAGAGCGGCTACACCTTC. Protein product: CASTSIAGESGYTF.

Comment on this clonotype: Just one base apart from a much larger clone, this may be a read error. The chain uses TRBV2 and TRBJ1-5; no clear D gene. CDR1 SNHLY and CDR2 FYNNEI come from the germline V gene. This CDR3 contains 13 residues. V was trimmed by 3 bases and J by 13 bases, leaving 16 bases between them. CDR3 nucleotides: TGTGCCAGCAGTGACAGGAATGGAGCAACGCAGCATTTT. It encodes CASSDRNGATQHF.

The sample holds many counts of this clonotype. The chain has TRBV7-2 and TRBJ2-3; TRBD2 agrees at 7 bases. Germline CDR1 SGHTA, CDR2 FQGNSA. This CDR3 region has 15 residues. Trimming at V came to 7 bases and at J to 2 bases, leaving 9 bases not matched to a gene. CDR3 DNA sequence: TGTGCCAGCACCATGCGGGGGATAAACACAGATACGCAGTATTTT. Amino acids: CASTMRGINTDTQYF.

The V and J genes are TRBV4-1 and TRBJ1-1; D unclear. This CDR3 comprises 14 residues. Trimming took off 3 bases at V and 4 bases at J, with 12 bases between the two ends. Per the germline V gene, CDR1 is MGHRA and CDR2 is YSYEKL. The CDR3, as DNA: TGCGCCAGCAGCCACCCCGCCCGGGGCACTGAAGCTTTCTTT. Translated: CASSHPARGTEAFF.

This clonotype was recorded a few times. The chain uses TRBV18 and TRBJ1-4; 7 bases match TRBD1. Trimming cost V 4 bases and J 6 bases; bases outside gene matches: 5. The CDR3 sequence is 14 residues long. The germline V gene has CDR1 KGHSH and CDR2 LQKENI. The DNA of the CDR3 is TGTGCCAGCTCACGGACAGGACAGGATGAAAAACTGTTTTTT. It yields the protein CASSRTGQDEKLFF. Variable domain in full (rest from reference TRBV18 and TRBJ1-4): NAGVMQNPRHLVRRRGQEARLRCSPMKGHSHVYWYRQLPEEGLKFMVYLQKENIIDESGMPKERFSAEFPKEGPSILRIQQVVRGDSAAYFCASSRTGQDEKLFFGSGTQLSVL.

This rearrangement joins TRBV5-1 to TRBJ2-3, with 8 bases lining up with TRBD1. V was pared by 1 base and J by 1 base, with 11 bases of the junction left unmatched. From germline, CDR1 is SGHRS and CDR2 YFSETQ. This CDR3 comprises 18 residues. The CDR3, as DNA: TGCGCCAGCAGCTTGACACCGACAGGGGTTGAGGGCACAGATACGCAGTATTTT. Its protein product is CASSLTPTGVEGTDTQYF.

This clonotype has a handful of counts. The chain joins TRBV7-8 to TRBJ1-2; maybe TRBD1 (6 bases). Looked up from germline, CDR1 is SGHVS and CDR2 is FQNEAQ. The V end lost 4 bases, the J end lost 7 bases, and 22 bases lay between the germline ends. This CDR3 spans 16 amino acids. The chain's CDR3 is CASSSNPQGRVTGYTF. The CDR3, as DNA: TGTGCCAGCAGCTCCAACCCCCAGGGGCGGGTAACTGGCTACACCTTC.

The V and J genes are TRBV4-3 and TRBJ2-2; perhaps TRBD1 as D (6 bases). CDR1 is LGHNA, CDR2 YSLEER, per germline. V was trimmed by 0 bases and J by 3 bases, leaving 14 bases between them. The CDR3 consists of 17 residues. In DNA form, the CDR3 reads TGCGCCAGCAGCCAAGATATGTCAGGGGCTGACACCGGGGAGCTGTTTTTT. It translates to CASSQDMSGADTGELFF.

V is TRBV12-3 or TRBV12-4 and J is TRBJ2-1, with D uncertain. This CDR3 spans 13 amino acids. Trimming cost V 6 bases and J 6 bases, with 12 bases left between them. This CDR3 reads CASRPTWANEQFF. For the CDR3, the DNA is TGTGCCAGCAGACCAACATGGGCCAATGAGCAGTTCTTC.

Points on this clonotype: The junction does not match germline at one end; this may be a read error. This chain joins TRBV9 and TRBJ2-2; 10 nucleotides align to TRBD1. Germline-derived CDR1 and CDR2 are SGDLS and YYNGEE. The CDR3 is made up of 18 amino acids. In DNA, the CDR3 is TGTTCCAGCAGCCCATGGACAGGGGGAGGTTTAGATACCGGGGAGCTGTTTTTT. Translating it yields CSSSPWTGGGLDTGELFF.

The J gene is TRBJ2-1, the V gene TRBV29-1; 8 bases are shared with TRBD1. There are 16 residues in the CDR3. The V and J ends lost 0 bases and 2 bases, in that order; junction bases with no gene match: 6. The germline gives CDR1 SQVTM, CDR2 ANQGSEA. The CDR3 here is CSVEDTGGLAYNEQFF. CDR3 nucleotide sequence: TGCAGCGTTGAAGATACAGGGGGTCTAGCCTACAATGAGCAGTTCTTC.

In this sample, this clonotype turned up a few times. This chain uses TRBV29-1 with TRBJ2-3; D tentatively reads TRBD1 or TRBD2 (5 bases each). Deletions cut 7 bases from V and 0 bases from J, with 11 bases between. Germline V gene data show CDR1 as SQVTM and CDR2 as ANQGSEA. The CDR3 covers 13 residues. This CDR3 is CSGGTGSTDTQYF. CDR3 sequence (DNA): TGCAGCGGAGGGACCGGTAGCACAGATACGCAGTATTTT.

This clonotype was observed a few times. The V gene is TRBV5-6, the J gene TRBJ1-4; D is unresolved. CDR3 length: 14 residues. From germline, CDR1 is SGHDT and CDR2 YYEEEE. Trimming removed 4 bases from V and 8 bases from J, with 15 bases in between. The CDR3 here is CASSPHVGSEKLFF. DNA of the CDR3: TGTGCCAGCAGCCCCCACGTAGGGAGCGAAAAACTGTTTTTT.

The chain links TRBV3-1 to TRBJ2-5; TRBD2 might be the D (5 bases). The J call is uncertain, as TRBJ2-4 better fits the DNA end. Germline lookup yields CDR1 LGHDT and CDR2 YNNKEL (reference sequence). The CDR3 consists of 16 residues. DNA of the CDR3: TGTGCCAGCAGCCTTCCCGGGAATTCGGGCAAAAACATTCAGTACTTC. Translated, it gives CASSLPGNSGKNIQYF.

The chain combines TRBV18 with TRBJ1-1, with D uncertain. Looked up from germline, CDR1 is KGHSH and CDR2 is LQKENI. This CDR3 has 12 amino acids. Trimming shortened V by 3 bases and J by 4 bases, and 6 bases separated the two germline ends. This CDR3 is CASSPSITEAFF. As DNA, the CDR3 is TGTGCCAGCTCACCTTCCATCACTGAAGCTTTCTTT.

The chain carries TRBV5-8 and TRBJ2-5; possible D gene TRBD1, 6 bases. Trimming shortened V by 5 bases and J by 5 bases, and 16 bases separated the two germline ends. This CDR3 contains 14 residues. Germline lookup yields CDR1 SGHTS and CDR2 YDEGEE. The CDR3 sequence: CASRSPQGLETQYF. CDR3 nucleotides: TGTGCCAGCAGGTCCCCACAGGGCTTGGAGACCCAGTACTTC.

The sample holds a few counts of this clonotype. J is TRBJ2-1 and V is TRBV11-2, with TRBD2 identical over 12 bases. The DNA end lines up better with TRBJ2-7; the J call may be wrong. CDR3 size: 16 residues. Germline assignment: CDR1 SGHAT and CDR2 FQNNGV. CDR3 sequence: CASSLSTSGGYNEQYF. The CDR3 DNA reads as TGTGCCAGCAGTCTTTCGACTAGCGGGGGTTACAATGAGCAGTACTTC.

This clonotype was seen a handful of times. This chain uses TRBV7-3 with TRBJ1-4; D is unclear. CDR1 and CDR2 from the germline V gene are SGHTA and FQGTGA. The CDR3 is made up of 16 amino acids. Trimming left V 5 bases short and J 5 bases short, with 18 bases between. The CDR3 region is CASSLLPSGPNEKLFF. The CDR3 DNA follows: TGTGCCAGCAGCCTACTTCCGAGTGGGCCAAATGAAAAACTGTTTTTT.

The CDR3 loop is CASRGQGSDYGYTF. Here the CDR3 DNA reads TGTGCCAGCAGAGGACAGGGGTCGGACTATGGCTACACCTTC. The chain employs TRBV12-3 or TRBV12-4 and TRBJ1-2; 9 bases fit TRBD1. This CDR3 spans 14 amino acids. Trimming took 6 bases from V and 3 from J; bases not matched to a gene: 5.

V usage is TRBV20-1 and J usage is TRBJ2-2, with D possibly TRBD2 on 6 matching bases. The CDR3 length is 15 residues. Trimming removed 6 bases at V and 2 bases at J, with 16 bases between. From germline, CDR1 is DFQATT and CDR2 SNEGSKA (reference sequence). The CDR3 DNA is TGCAGTGCCGCTGTGGGTGGGACTAACACCGGGGAGCTGTTTTTT. Its translation: CSAAVGGTNTGELFF.

The V and J genes are TRBV7-9 and TRBJ1-1; D perhaps matches TRBD1 (5 bases). CDR3 length: 13 amino acids. With 3 bases removed from V and 8 bases from J, the gap between germline ends came to 13 bases. The V gene's germline CDR1 is SEHNR and CDR2 FQNEAQ (reference sequence). The CDR3 spells CASSLGPPSEAFF. In DNA, the CDR3 is TGTGCCAGCAGCTTGGGGCCCCCCAGCGAAGCTTTCTTT.

This clonotype was seen once. The chain has TRBV4-3 and TRBJ2-2, with 11 nucleotides matching TRBD2. This CDR3 has 15 residues. The V gene's germline CDR1 is LGHNA and CDR2 YSLEER. The V gene end was trimmed by 6 bases and the J gene end by 4 bases; junction bases not matched to a gene: 4. The CDR3 sequence is CASSQTSGVTGELFF. Written as DNA, the CDR3 is TGCGCCAGCAGTCAGACTAGCGGGGTCACCGGGGAGCTGTTTTTT.

This clonotype was detected once. The rearrangement joins TRBV7-9 to TRBJ2-4, with 7 bases fitting TRBD1. The CDR3 consists of 14 residues. CDR1 is SEHNR, CDR2 FQNEAQ, per germline (reference sequence). Trimming cost V 5 bases and J 3 bases; bases outside gene matches: 4. CDR3 protein: CASSRGQSKNIQYF. The CDR3 DNA follows: TGTGCCAGCAGCCGGGGACAGAGCAAAAACATTCAGTACTTC.

The rearrangement joins TRBV20-1 to TRBJ1-2; D may be TRBD1 (5 bases). The CDR3 is made up of 12 amino acids. V lost 6 bases, J lost 4 bases, and 12 bases lay in between. CDR1 and CDR2 from the germline V gene are DFQATT and SNEGSKA (reference sequence). This CDR3 is CSAVAGVYGYTF. CDR3 bases: TGCAGTGCCGTTGCGGGGGTCTATGGCTACACCTTC.

This clonotype was detected many times. V and J are TRBV4-3 and TRBJ2-2, with D perhaps TRBD2 (6 bases). The CDR3 spans 14 residues. The V gene's germline CDR1 is LGHNA and CDR2 YSLEER. The ends were cut back, 4 bases at V and 2 bases at J, with 8 bases in the middle. CDR3 loop: CASSRDFNTGELFF. For the CDR3, the DNA is TGCGCCAGCAGCCGGGACTTCAACACCGGGGAGCTGTTTTTT.

The chain joins TRBV12-3 or TRBV12-4 to TRBJ1-1, with D unresolved. CDR3 length equals 13 residues. Trimming pared 1 base from V and 7 bases from J, leaving 10 bases between. CDR3 sequence: CASSLGPWGEAFF. The DNA for the CDR3 is TGTGCCAGCAGTTTAGGGCCCTGGGGTGAAGCTTTCTTT.

The DNA for the CDR3 is TGTGCCAGCAGCTTAGGGGCTAGCGTTGCGGATGAGCAGTACTTC. It specifies CASSLGASVADEQYF. The rearrangement links TRBV7-9 to TRBJ2-7, with a tentative D call TRBD2 (6 bases). Germline CDR1 and CDR2: SEHNR and FQNEAQ (reference sequence). V dropped 1 base and J dropped 7 bases, with 17 bases sitting between them. The CDR3 totals 15 residues.

The V and J genes are TRBV6-6 and TRBJ2-3, with 7 nucleotides matching TRBD1. V trimming: 9 bases; J trimming: 2 bases; junction bases outside the gene matches: 8. From germline, CDR1 is MNHNY and CDR2 SVGAGI (reference sequence). The CDR3 is 14 residues long. The CDR3 nucleotides read TGTGCCAGTATACCGGGACAGAACACAGATACGCAGTATTTT. Protein product: CASIPGQNTDTQYF.